Below, 23 T cell receptor beta chains from the same sample are listed, as sequenced in a study of blood T cell repertoires in COVID-19. The method was immunoSEQ multiplex PCR; TCRdb's version includes in-frame clones alone and lacks a portion of them. Altogether 40,000 or so clones are present, just under 85% being singletons, with the ten largest covering 5% to 6.5%. Material: peripheral blood. These receptors came from a man aged 50-60 years with active COVID-19.

This chain links TRBV7-3 with TRBJ2-2, with TRBD2 matching 9 bases. CDR1 and CDR2 from the germline V gene are SGHTA and FQGTGA. Trimming took 6 bases from V and 6 from J; bases not matched to a gene: 8. CDR3 length: 15 amino acids. The DNA of the CDR3 is TGTGCCAGCAGGCTCGAAGGGACTAGCCCCGGGGAGCTGTTTTTT. Translating gives CASRLEGTSPGELFF.

This chain connects TRBV11-2 to TRBJ1-1; D possibly corresponds to TRBD1 (5 bases). The CDR3 totals 13 residues. Trimming cost V 4 bases and J 2 bases, with 8 bases left between them. CDR1 SGHAT and CDR2 FQNNGV come from the germline V gene. The CDR3 here is CASSSQVNTEAFF. CDR3 coding DNA: TGTGCCAGCAGCTCACAGGTTAACACTGAAGCTTTCTTT.

This clone was counted a single time. The J gene is TRBJ2-7, the V gene TRBV6-5; a weak D match, TRBD1 (6 bases). The V gene's germline CDR1 is MNHEY and CDR2 SVGAGI. This CDR3 is 14 amino acids long. The ends were cut back, 7 bases at V and 4 bases at J, with 17 bases in the middle. The CDR3 loop is CASTLAQGFYEQYF. The CDR3 DNA sequence: TGTGCCAGCACCCTTGCACAGGGCTTTTACGAGCAGTACTTC.

In this sample, this clone turned up a few times. CDR3 region: CASSYGTENQPQHF. The CDR3 nucleotides are TGTGCCAGCAGCTACGGGACAGAAAATCAGCCCCAGCATTTT. The chain employs TRBV2 and TRBJ1-5; 7 nucleotides match TRBD1. The germline CDR1 and CDR2 sequences are SNHLY and FYNNEI. V was clipped by 6 bases and J by 4 bases; unmatched bases: 6. CDR3 length: 14 residues.

This chain's CDR3 is CASSVSGQGTNEQFF. The CDR3 DNA sequence: TGTGCCAGCAGCGTATCAGGACAGGGGACGAATGAGCAGTTCTTC. The V gene is TRBV9, the J gene TRBJ2-1; 9 bases line up with TRBD1. Germline V lookup: CDR1 SGDLS, CDR2 YYNGEE. The CDR3 runs 15 residues. V dropped 1 base and J dropped 7; count of bases not matched to a gene: 6.

This rearrangement joins TRBV27 to TRBJ1-1; weak D call: TRBD1 (5 bases). Germline lookup yields CDR1 MNHEY and CDR2 SMNVEV (reference sequence). V was clipped by 3 bases and J by 1 base, with 9 bases between them. There are 14 residues in the CDR3. CDR3 nucleotide sequence: TGTGCCAGCAGTTTGTGGCAGGGGAACACTGAAGCTTTCTTT. Residues: CASSLWQGNTEAFF.

This clone was detected only a few times. J is TRBJ2-5 and V is TRBV9; D might be TRBD2 (5 bases). Germline loops: CDR1 SGDLS, CDR2 YYNGEE. Between the trimmed V and J ends, which lost 1 base and 5 bases, there was a span of 12 bases. The CDR3 consists of 14 residues. The CDR3 region is CASSVQGRMETQYF. The DNA of the CDR3 is TGTGCCAGCAGCGTACAAGGGAGAATGGAGACCCAGTACTTC.

The chain carries TRBV19 and TRBJ1-2; D not resolved. Germline V gene data show CDR1 as LNHDA and CDR2 as SQIVND (reference sequence). The V end was cut by 3 bases, the J end by 4 bases, with 9 bases between. The CDR3 runs 13 residues. CDR3 in amino acids: CASSIPGSYGYTF. For the CDR3, the DNA is TGTGCCAGTAGTATTCCTGGGAGCTATGGCTACACCTTC.

In this sample, this clone turned up once. The rearrangement joins TRBV5-5 to TRBJ1-1; D gene uncertain. Between the trimmed V and J ends, which lost 0 bases and 1 base, there was a span of 10 bases. CDR1 and CDR2 from the germline V gene are SGHKS and YYEKEE (reference sequence). The CDR3 is made up of 15 amino acids. The CDR3 sequence is CASSLERRTNTEAFF. CDR3 DNA: TGTGCCAGCAGCTTGGAACGGAGAACGAACACTGAAGCTTTCTTT.

This rearrangement joins TRBV18 to TRBJ2-6; D gene uncertain. The CDR3 consists of 17 residues. V gave up 8 bases and J gave up 1 base, with 18 bases separating them. Germline lookup yields CDR1 KGHSH and CDR2 LQKENI. CDR3 nucleotides: TGTGCCAGCCCACACAAGAATATACAATCTGGGGCCAACGTCCTGACTTTC. It specifies CASPHKNIQSGANVLTF.

About this clone itself: The junction departs from germline at one end; a sequencing error may be responsible. The gene calls are TRBV7-3 and TRBJ2-1; D uncertain. This CDR3 is 13 amino acids long. CDR1 is SGHTA and CDR2 is FQGTGA in the germline V gene. DNA of the CDR3: TGTGCCAGCAGCCTAACACGGTACAATGAGCAGTTCTTC. Amino acids: CASSLTRYNEQFF.

This sequence joins TRBV11-2 and TRBJ1-6, with a weak D call TRBD1 (5 bases). Trimming cost V 0 bases and J 10 bases, with 7 bases left between them. The CDR3 runs to 13 residues. Per the germline V gene, CDR1 is SGHAT and CDR2 is FQNNGV. The CDR3 loop reads CASSLDWGSPLHF. The CDR3 DNA is TGTGCCAGCAGCTTAGACTGGGGCTCACCCCTCCACTTT. The whole variable domain, filled in from reference TRBV11-2 and TRBJ1-6, reads EAGVAQSPRYKIIEKRQSVAFWCNPISGHATLYWYQQILGQGPKLLIQFQNNGVVDDSQLPKDRFSAERLKGVDSTLKIQPAKLEDSAVYLCASSLDWGSPLHFGNGTRLTVT.

Regarding this clone: Other DNA sequences in the sample encode the same CDR3. The rearrangement uses TRBV18 and TRBJ2-7; D uncertain. The CDR3 runs 12 residues. Germline V gene data show CDR1 as KGHSH and CDR2 as LQKENI. V shed 3 bases and J shed 0 bases, with 3 bases lying between them. For the CDR3, the DNA is TGTGCCAGCTCACCTAGCTCCTACGAGCAGTACTTC. Translated, it gives CASSPSSYEQYF.

This rearrangement joins TRBV5-1 to TRBJ2-3; 7 nucleotides match TRBD2. CDR1 is SGHRS, CDR2 YFSETQ, per germline. This CDR3 is built from 11 residues. The ends lost 2 bases at V and 9 bases at J; junction bases unmatched: 0. DNA of the CDR3: TGCGCCAGCAGCTTCGGGGGGACGCAGTATTTT. The encoded protein is CASSFGGTQYF.

The V gene is TRBV6-5, the J gene TRBJ1-6, with D tentatively TRBD1 (6 bases). The CDR3 is 13 residues long. Trimming left V 6 bases short and J 7 bases short, with 10 bases between. The V gene's germline CDR1 is MNHEY and CDR2 SVGAGI. Here the CDR3 reads CASRQQGNSPLHF. The CDR3 coding sequence is TGTGCCAGCAGACAACAGGGAAATTCACCCCTCCACTTT.

The table lists this clone with a few counts. This rearrangement joins TRBV5-1 to TRBJ1-4; 9 bases are a match to TRBD1. CDR1 SGHRS and CDR2 YFSETQ come from the germline V gene. V lost 3 bases to trimming and J lost 8 bases; unmatched junction nucleotides: 11. The CDR3 consists of 16 residues. CDR3 sequence (DNA): TGCGCCAGCAGCTCGGGACAGGGAAGTCAAGGAGAAAAACTGTTTTTT. The encoded protein is CASSSGQGSQGEKLFF.

The chain employs TRBV7-9 and TRBJ2-7; 8 bases agree with TRBD1. The CDR3 has 15 amino acids. Germline loops: CDR1 SEHNR, CDR2 FQNEAQ (reference sequence). With V trimmed by 9 bases and J by 2 bases, 12 bases remained unmatched. DNA of the CDR3: TGTGCCAGTTCGTCAGGGGGCCAACAGCCCTACGAGCAGTACTTC. Translated: CASSSGGQQPYEQYF.

DNA for the CDR3: TGTGCCAGCGAGGTATTTGGGCAGCCCCAGCATTTT. Translating it yields CASEVFGQPQHF. The V call is TRBV2, the J call TRBJ1-5, with D unresolved. This CDR3 is built from 12 residues. Trimming took 8 bases from V and 7 from J, leaving 12 bases between them. The germline CDR1 and CDR2 sequences are SNHLY and FYNNEI.

DNA of the CDR3: TGCAGCGTTGAAGACGCGTACGAGCAGTACTTC. The encoded protein is CSVEDAYEQYF. The gene calls are TRBV29-1 and TRBJ2-7; no definite D call. The CDR3 has 11 residues. V was pared by 0 bases and J by 4 bases, with 4 bases between. Germline V CDR1 and CDR2: SQVTM, ANQGSEA.

The chain is built from TRBV27 and TRBJ1-1; possible D gene TRBD1, 5 bases. V gave up 6 bases and J gave up 4 bases, with 12 bases separating them. Germline CDR1 and CDR2: MNHEY and SMNVEV (reference sequence). This CDR3 region has 13 residues. The CDR3 here is CASRRSGGTEAFF. DNA for the CDR3: TGTGCCAGCAGGAGGTCGGGGGGCACTGAAGCTTTCTTT.

V is TRBV21-1 and J is TRBJ2-1; the table names TRBD1, a call not compared with the DNA. TRBV21-1 is a recognized pseudogene. The CDR3 spans 16 residues. CDR3 nucleotide sequence: TGTGCCAGCAGCGCCCCGGGACAGGGGAGTCAGAATGAGCAGTTCTTC. Its protein is CASSAPGQGSQNEQFF.

The V gene is TRBV7-8, the J gene TRBJ2-1; TRBD2 matches at 13 bases. The CDR3 spans 16 residues. The V segment lost 4 bases and the J segment 7 bases; nucleotides outside the gene matches: 7. The germline gives CDR1 SGHVS, CDR2 FQNEAQ. CDR3 nucleotide sequence: TGTGCCAGCAGCTCGCAGACTAGCGGGGGGAGGAATGAGCAGTTCTTC. This gives the protein CASSSQTSGGRNEQFF.

The V call is TRBV12-5, the J call TRBJ1-6; maybe TRBD1 (5 bases). Germline values: CDR1 LGHNT, CDR2 FRNRAP. CDR3 length equals 15 residues. V lost 0 bases and J 8 bases, leaving 11 bases between the germline ends. The CDR3 sequence: CASGLVQVNHSPLHF. DNA for the CDR3: TGTGCTAGTGGTTTGGTACAGGTCAACCATTCACCCCTCCACTTT. Complete variable domain (other parts from reference TRBV12-5 and TRBJ1-6): DARVTQTPRHKVTEMGQEVTMRCQPILGHNTVFWYRQTMMQGLELLAYFRNRAPLDDSGMPKDRFSAEMPDATLATLKIQPSEPRDSAVYFCASGLVQVNHSPLHFGNGTRLTVT.